What follows are 31 T cell receptor beta chains derived from one specimen sequenced in a study of cytotoxic CD8 clonotypes in ibrutinib-treated CLL. Assay: immunoSEQ multiplex PCR; the TCRdb copy retains only in-frame clones and omits some. In the table there are 130,000 to 150,000 clones, over 60% of which are singletons. Sequenced material: PBMCs, taken after 12 months of ibrutinib treatment. These TCRs come from a human donor with chronic lymphocytic leukemia.

The chain carries TRBV2 and TRBJ2-7; D may be TRBD2 (5 bases). The germline CDR1 and CDR2 sequences are SNHLY and FYNNEI. With 2 bases removed from V and 12 bases from J, the gap between germline ends came to 8 bases. The CDR3 has 10 residues. As DNA, the CDR3 is TGTGCCAGCAGTGAATGGGAGTGGTACTTC. It encodes CASSEWEWYF.

CDR3 sequence reads: CAIGRTGYGYTF. DNA for the CDR3: TGTGCCATCGGACGGACTGGCTATGGCTACACCTTC. This chain links TRBV6-5 with TRBJ1-2; no clear D. CDR1 is MNHEY and CDR2 is SVGAGI in the germline V gene. The CDR3 covers 12 residues. V was cut by 10 bases and J by 4 bases, with 13 bases left in between.

The chain carries TRBV5-6 and TRBJ1-2; no reliable D call. V dropped 1 base and J dropped 6 bases, with 4 bases sitting between them. This CDR3 comprises 11 residues. Germline V gene lookup returns CDR1 SGHDT and CDR2 YYEEEE. This chain's CDR3 is CASSLSHGYTF. CDR3 nucleotide sequence: TGTGCCAGCAGCTTGTCGCATGGCTACACCTTC.

V is TRBV28 and J is TRBJ1-1; D is perhaps TRBD1 (5 bases). Looked up from germline, CDR1 is MDHEN and CDR2 is SYDVKM. Trimming left V 8 bases short and J 8 bases short, with 21 bases between. The CDR3 contains 14 residues. The CDR3 reads CASSLGGTPSEAFF. The CDR3 DNA follows: TGTGCCAGCTCCTTGGGGGGAACCCCCTCGGAAGCTTTCTTT.

The chain combines TRBV28 with TRBJ2-7; the D is unclear. The CDR3 runs 13 residues. Trimming cost V 4 bases and J 0 bases, with 7 bases left between them. CDR1 is MDHEN and CDR2 is SYDVKM in the germline V gene. Written as DNA, the CDR3 is TGTGCCAGCAGTTCATCACTCTCCTACGAGCAGTACTTC. Translating gives CASSSSLSYEQYF.

This clone came up a few times. V is TRBV4-2 and J is TRBJ1-2, with 11 nucleotides matching TRBD1. Germline trimming cut 0 bases from V and 2 bases from J; bases unmatched to any gene: 5. Germline V CDR1 and CDR2: LGHNA, YNFKEQ. The CDR3 is made up of 17 amino acids. CDR3 in amino acids: CASSQEWTGGANYGYTF. In nucleotides, the CDR3 is TGTGCCAGCAGCCAAGAATGGACAGGGGGCGCGAACTATGGCTACACCTTC.

The J gene is TRBJ2-1, the V gene TRBV7-3; 8 bases agree with TRBD2. V dropped 4 bases and J dropped 8; count of bases not matched to a gene: 13. The CDR3 is 16 amino acids. Germline CDR1 is SGHTA and CDR2 is FQGTGA. CDR3 nucleotides: TGTGCCAGCAGCTCCCTGGCGGGAGGTCCGACGGATGAGCAGTTCTTC. Protein product: CASSSLAGGPTDEQFF.

This sequence joins TRBV9 and TRBJ1-1; tentative D call: TRBD1 (5 bases). The CDR3 consists of 14 residues. The germline V gene encodes CDR1 SGDLS and CDR2 YYNGEE. V lost 0 bases, J lost 5 bases, and 11 bases lay in between. The CDR3 bases are TGTGCCAGCAGCGTAGCTTCCGAGGGGACTGAAGCTTTCTTT. Translated, it gives CASSVASEGTEAFF.

V is TRBV28 and J is TRBJ2-2; D not certain. The V gene lost 2 bases and the J gene lost 11 bases, with 12 bases spanning the gap. Germline CDR1 MDHEN, CDR2 SYDVKM. The CDR3 sequence is 13 residues long. Here the CDR3 DNA reads TGTGCCAGCAGTTTACGGGCCGTACCTGAGCTGTTTTTT. Amino acid sequence: CASSLRAVPELFF.

This chain links TRBV5-5 with TRBJ1-5, with D tentatively TRBD1 (5 bases). This CDR3 has 17 amino acids. V was trimmed by 4 bases and J by 6 bases, leaving 23 bases between them. Germline V gene lookup returns CDR1 SGHKS and CDR2 YYEKEE (reference sequence). CDR3 coding DNA: TGTGCCAGCAGCAGCGGGGGATTGTTCCTAAAATCTCAGCCCCAGCATTTT. Translated: CASSSGGLFLKSQPQHF.

J is TRBJ2-2 and V is TRBV28; TRBD1 might be the D (6 bases). The V and J ends lost 5 bases and 3 bases respectively, with 16 bases between them. CDR3 length equals 16 residues. The germline V gene encodes CDR1 MDHEN and CDR2 SYDVKM. This CDR3 is CASSPPNRADTGELFF. The CDR3 DNA reads as TGTGCCAGCAGTCCTCCCAACAGGGCCGACACCGGGGAGCTGTTTTTT.

V usage is TRBV4-1 and J usage is TRBJ2-3; D possibly uses TRBD1 or TRBD2 (5 bases each). V lost 2 bases and J lost 0, with 9 bases in between. Germline V CDR1 and CDR2: MGHRA, YSYEKL. This CDR3 comprises 15 residues. The chain's CDR3 is CASSQRGRSTDTQYF. CDR3 bases: TGCGCCAGCAGCCAAAGGGGACGGAGCACAGATACGCAGTATTTT.

This clone was seen only a few times. The chain has TRBV30 and TRBJ2-1; the D gene is possibly TRBD2 (5 bases). With 4 bases removed from V and 5 bases from J, the gap between germline ends came to 21 bases. The CDR3 has 16 amino acids. Germline V lookup: CDR1 GTSNPN, CDR2 SVGIG (reference sequence). The CDR3 here is CAWTRGFRLMDNEQFF. The CDR3 region has the DNA TGTGCCTGGACACGGGGATTTCGCCTTATGGACAATGAGCAGTTCTTC.

The V and J genes are TRBV30 and TRBJ2-6, with D possibly being TRBD1 (6 bases). Germline values: CDR1 GTSNPN, CDR2 SVGIG (reference sequence). This CDR3 contains 15 residues. Deletions cut 3 bases from V and 2 bases from J, with 11 bases between. CDR3 bases: TGTGCCTGGAGGTATACAGGGACTGGGGCCAACGTCCTGACTTTC. Encoded protein: CAWRYTGTGANVLTF.

The chain is built from TRBV5-1 and TRBJ2-7, with 8 bases lining up with TRBD1. Germline-derived CDR1 and CDR2 are SGHRS and YFSETQ. V trimming: 0 bases; J trimming: 5 bases; junction bases outside the gene matches: 4. This CDR3 comprises 14 residues. The CDR3 protein is CASSLDRGWNEQYF. The CDR3 bases are TGCGCCAGCAGCTTGGACAGGGGGTGGAACGAGCAGTACTTC. The entire variable domain, with the rest obtained from reference TRBV5-1 and TRBJ2-7, is as follows: KAGVTQTPRYLIKTRGQQVTLSCSPISGHRSVSWYQQTPGQGLQFLFEYFSETQRNKGNFPGRFSGRQFSNSRSEMNVSTLELGDSALYLCASSLDRGWNEQYFGPGTRLTVT.

The chain employs TRBV15 and TRBJ2-7, with D perhaps matching TRBD1 (5 bases). Trimming removed 0 bases from V and 3 bases from J, with 9 bases in between. This CDR3 contains 14 residues. In germline, CDR1 is LNHNV, CDR2 YYDKDF (reference sequence). The DNA for the CDR3 is TGTGCCACCAGCAGAGATACAGGTGGCTACGAGCAGTACTTC. Translation: CATSRDTGGYEQYF.

The J gene is TRBJ1-2, the V gene TRBV5-1; D is perhaps TRBD1 (6 bases). Germline V gene lookup returns CDR1 SGHRS and CDR2 YFSETQ. CDR3 length: 15 residues. V lost 4 bases, J lost 4 bases, and 17 bases lay in between. The CDR3 sequence is CASSPLGGPLYGYTF. CDR3 nucleotide sequence: TGCGCCAGCAGCCCCCTGGGGGGCCCCCTCTATGGCTACACCTTC.

In this sample, this clone turned up once. The genes are TRBV15 and TRBJ1-1; maybe TRBD1 (5 bases). The CDR3 extends over 15 amino acids. Germline V gene lookup returns CDR1 LNHNV and CDR2 YYDKDF (reference sequence). The ends were cut back, 0 bases at V and 5 bases at J, with 13 bases in the middle. The CDR3 DNA reads as TGTGCCACCAGCAGAGATCCAGGGACTCTTACTGAAGCTTTCTTT. It specifies CATSRDPGTLTEAFF.

Only one count was recorded for this clone. CDR3 DNA: TGTGCCAGCAGCCAAGTCCGGACAGGGGGCGCGTCGGGGCTCCAGTTCTTC. It encodes CASSQVRTGGASGLQFF. The J gene is TRBJ2-1, the V gene TRBV4-2; 11 bases agree with TRBD1. This CDR3 is 17 amino acids long. Germline CDR1 is LGHNA and CDR2 is YNFKEQ. Trimming at V came to 1 base and at J to 13 bases, leaving 15 bases not matched to a gene.

The chain combines TRBV9 with TRBJ2-1; 10 bases map to TRBD2. This CDR3 contains 16 residues. The germline CDR1 and CDR2 sequences are SGDLS and YYNGEE. The V gene end was trimmed by 0 bases and the J gene end by 3 bases; junction bases not matched to a gene: 3. This CDR3 is CASSVGPSGSYNEQFF. The CDR3 DNA reads as TGTGCCAGCAGCGTAGGGCCTAGCGGGAGCTACAATGAGCAGTTCTTC. Filled out from reference TRBV9 and TRBJ2-1, the complete variable domain reads DSGVTQTPKHLITATGQRVTLRCSPRSGDLSVYWYQQSLDQGLQFLIQYYNGEERAKGNILERFSAQQFPDLHSELNLSSLELGDSALYFCASSVGPSGSYNEQFFGPGTRLTVL.

The V and J genes are TRBV5-8 and TRBJ2-7, with D maybe TRBD2 (6 bases). V was cut by 1 base and J by 4 bases, with 9 bases left in between. Germline V gene sequence: CDR1 SGHTS, CDR2 YDEGEE. The CDR3 extends over 13 amino acids. The CDR3 here is CASSLWAGYEQYF. Written as DNA, the CDR3 is TGTGCCAGCAGCTTGTGGGCGGGATACGAGCAGTACTTC.

The rearrangement links TRBV5-4 to TRBJ1-1; weak D call: TRBD1 (5 bases). Germline V lookup: CDR1 SGHNT, CDR2 YYREEE (reference sequence). The V end lost 0 bases, the J end lost 1 base, and 13 bases lay between the germline ends. CDR3 length: 16 amino acids. The CDR3 protein is CASSLGPGRTNTEAFF. As DNA, the CDR3 is TGTGCCAGCAGCTTGGGGCCGGGACGGACGAACACTGAAGCTTTCTTT.

In this sample, this clone turned up once. The chain combines TRBV28 with TRBJ2-5; D call uncertain. The CDR3 spans 13 residues. V gave up 4 bases and J gave up 5 bases, with 11 bases separating them. CDR1 and CDR2 (germline): MDHEN, SYDVKM. The CDR3 coding sequence is TGTGCCAGCAGTTCGCGCTACCTGGAGACCCAGTACTTC. This codes for CASSSRYLETQYF.

The rearrangement links TRBV7-2 to TRBJ1-1; the match to TRBD1 covers 7 bases. The CDR3 spans 14 residues. V trimming: 1 base; J trimming: 7 bases; junction bases outside the gene matches: 6. The V gene's germline CDR1 is SGHTA and CDR2 FQGNSA. Here the CDR3 reads CASSLVLQGGEAFF. The CDR3 nucleotides are TGTGCCAGCAGCTTAGTATTGCAGGGGGGTGAAGCTTTCTTT.

This chain uses TRBV19 with TRBJ1-2; tentative D call: TRBD1 (5 bases). The CDR3 has 14 amino acids. Trimming took off 5 bases at V and 6 bases at J, with 16 bases between the two ends. Germline lookup yields CDR1 LNHDA and CDR2 SQIVND (reference sequence). CDR3 nucleotide sequence: TGTGCCAGTAGTCAAGCCGACAGCGCAAATGGCTACACCTTC. Its protein is CASSQADSANGYTF.

The chain links TRBV5-4 to TRBJ1-2, with 8 nucleotides matching TRBD1. Germline CDR1 and CDR2: SGHNT and YYREEE (reference sequence). Trimming cost V 4 bases and J 4 bases; bases outside gene matches: 15. The CDR3 is made up of 17 amino acids. CDR3 sequence (DNA): TGTGCCAGCAGCACCGGGACAGGAGGTTTCGGATCCTATGGCTACACCTTC. Its translation is CASSTGTGGFGSYGYTF.

The V gene is TRBV7-9, the J gene TRBJ2-7, with TRBD2 identical over 14 bases. CDR3 length equals 17 residues. The germline V gene encodes CDR1 SEHNR and CDR2 FQNEAQ (reference sequence). Unmatched junction bases numbered 10, after V lost 5 bases and J lost 4 bases. The CDR3 DNA reads as TGTGCCAGCAGCCCAAGAGCGGGACTAGCGGGAGTATACGAGCAGTACTTC. Its translation is CASSPRAGLAGVYEQYF.

The chain couples TRBV14 to TRBJ1-3; D is ambiguous. CDR3 length: 13 residues. Trimming removed 5 bases from V and 0 bases from J, with 5 bases in between. Germline V lookup: CDR1 SGHDN, CDR2 FVKESK. The CDR3: CASSRGSGNTIYF. The CDR3 DNA is TGTGCCAGCAGCAGAGGCTCTGGAAACACCATATATTTT.

The chain carries TRBV14 and TRBJ2-2; the D gene could be TRBD1 or TRBD2 (5 bases each). The CDR3 extends over 15 amino acids. CDR1 SGHDN and CDR2 FVKESK come from the germline V gene. Trimming removed 2 bases at V and 7 bases at J, with 14 bases between. The CDR3 sequence is CASSQRPGQGGELFF. The CDR3, as DNA: TGTGCCAGCAGCCAACGCCCGGGGCAAGGCGGGGAGCTGTTTTTT.

The V gene is TRBV19, the J gene TRBJ2-7; D call uncertain. CDR3 length equals 15 residues. Germline-derived CDR1 and CDR2 are LNHDA and SQIVND (reference sequence). V lost 7 bases and J 0 bases, leaving 16 bases between the germline ends. The CDR3 is CASKGAAESSYEQYF. CDR3 bases: TGTGCCAGTAAAGGAGCCGCGGAGAGCTCCTACGAGCAGTACTTC.

V is TRBV5-4 and J is TRBJ2-7, with 7 nucleotides matching TRBD1. Germline V gives CDR1 SGHNT, CDR2 YYREEE (reference sequence). V shed 1 base, J shed 4 bases, and the junction held 8 bases outside the gene matches. The CDR3 runs to 15 residues. Written as DNA, the CDR3 is TGTGCCAGCAGCTTGTTTGCCGGACAGGTATACGAGCAGTACTTC. Its protein product is CASSLFAGQVYEQYF.